This is a list of T cell receptor beta chains from one sample in a study of tissue T cells after allogeneic stem cell transplantation. The table came from immunoSEQ multiplex PCR; TCRdb's copy has only in-frame clones and leaves some out. The sample contains about 26,000 clones, roughly nine tenths of which appear only once. The sequencing used blood, collected before transplantation. The receptor source for this set is a male donor aged 60 or over who later had graft-versus-host disease after an allogeneic stem cell transplant. Both conserved end residues are part of each CDR3.

v_call,cdr3_aa
TRBV4-2,CASSPRDSGGEKLFF
TRBV6-6,CASALDGKNTGELFF
TRBV5-1,CASSWRSLAGGPEEQFF
TRBV7-2,CASSSQTRTGQPQHF
TRBV5-1,CASRAVAGVLGNEQFF
TRBV5-1,CASSLDSNTGELFF
TRBV15,CATSRGLTAGGIIQETQYF
TRBV7-3,CASSSLGSGTGNTIYF
TRBV5-8,CASSHRGQGYNEQFF
TRBV10-3,CAIIRQLGTGGYTF
TRBV23-1,CASSQSSGNLYNEQFF
TRBV30,CAWSGGHQPQHF
TRBV4-1,CASSRWERGGADTQYF
TRBV5-1,CASSFGQERTGELFF
TRBV10-3,CASMGGGTSGNTIYF
TRBV28,CASNESSGEKLFF
TRBV5-1,CASSFGRGTDTQYF
TRBV7-8,CASSLITSGGAGNEQFF
TRBV3-1/TRBV3-2,CASSQEVGAEAFF
TRBV6-5,CASSYAGSRVGNEQFF
TRBV5-1,CASSLLTSALETQYF
TRBV11-3,CASSLDRWWAKYNEQFF
TRBV6-1,CASSEGTGRNYGYTF
TRBV23-1,CASSQSVRREGEQYF
TRBV5-4,CASSLWGKGQPQHF
TRBV19,CASSPSDRGGWQPQHF
TRBV3-1/TRBV3-2,CASSLRPGVGTSGPSSYNEQFF
TRBV10-3,CAISESGTGYEQYF
TRBV7-2,CASSLEAGEQFF
TRBV12-3/TRBV12-4,CASSRGTAYEQYF
TRBV5-1,CASGRIAGGSYEQYF
TRBV3-1/TRBV3-2,CASTKLGTGGWTEAFF
TRBV14,CASGRESGNTIYF
TRBV5-8,CASSPRTGGNTEAFF
TRBV4-1,CASSQGGGYSNQPQHF
TRBV3-1/TRBV3-2,CASRPMTGVRYGYTF
TRBV2,CASSDTPTGELFF
TRBV5-5,CASSLLPSGSNEQFF
TRBV19,CAKRLREGANYGYTF
TRBV27,CASTPLNGYNSPLHF
TRBV5-1,CASRTSGGLGRETQYF
TRBV4-2,CASSLHKVGGNNEKLFF
TRBV29-1,CSVVVPPPGGVNTEAFF
TRBV16,CASSRQNPSGNTIYF
TRBV4-1,CASSPQELAGQYEQYF
TRBV3-1/TRBV3-2,CASSQVARGELQFF
TRBV7-3,CASSFRDSNSPLHF
TRBV19,CASKERGDQETQYF
TRBV19,CASSIDLAGTSGGYEQYF